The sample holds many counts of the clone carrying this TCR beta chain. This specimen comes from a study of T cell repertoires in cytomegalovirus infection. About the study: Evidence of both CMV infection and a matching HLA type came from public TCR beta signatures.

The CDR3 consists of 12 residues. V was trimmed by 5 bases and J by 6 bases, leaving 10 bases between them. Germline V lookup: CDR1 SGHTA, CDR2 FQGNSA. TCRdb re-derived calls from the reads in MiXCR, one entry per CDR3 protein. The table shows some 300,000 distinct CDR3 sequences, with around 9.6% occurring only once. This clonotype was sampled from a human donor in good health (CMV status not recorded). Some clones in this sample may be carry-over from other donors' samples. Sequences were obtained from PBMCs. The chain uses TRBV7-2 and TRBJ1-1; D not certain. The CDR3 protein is CASSPTGAEAFF. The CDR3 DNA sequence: TGTGCCAGCAGCCCCACGGGAGCTGAAGCTTTCTTT. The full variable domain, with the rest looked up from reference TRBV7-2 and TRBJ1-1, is GAGVSQSPSNKVTEKGKDVELRCDPISGHTALYWYRQSLGQGLEFLIYFQGNSAPDKSGLPSDRFSAERTGGSVSTLTIQRTQQEDSAVYLCASSPTGAEAFFGQGTRLTVV.